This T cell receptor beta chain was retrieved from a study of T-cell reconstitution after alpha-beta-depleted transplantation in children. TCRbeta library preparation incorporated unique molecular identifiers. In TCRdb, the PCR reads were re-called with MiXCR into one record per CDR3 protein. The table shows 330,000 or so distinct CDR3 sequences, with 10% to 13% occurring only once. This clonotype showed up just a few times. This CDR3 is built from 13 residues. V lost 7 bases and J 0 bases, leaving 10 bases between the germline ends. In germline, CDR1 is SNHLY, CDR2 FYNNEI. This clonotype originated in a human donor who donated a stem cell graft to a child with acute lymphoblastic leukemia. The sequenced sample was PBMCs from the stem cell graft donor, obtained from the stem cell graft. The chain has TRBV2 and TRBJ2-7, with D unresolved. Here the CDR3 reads CASMGSSSYEQYF. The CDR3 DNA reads TGTGCCAGCATGGGCAGTAGCTCCTACGAGCAGTACTTC.